This T cell receptor beta chain is drawn from a study of T cells after yellow fever vaccination. TCRdb re-derived calls from the 5' RACE reads in MiXCR, one entry per CDR3 protein. The sample contains just under 600,000 distinct CDR3 sequences, 13% of which appear only once. Germline V gives CDR1 SEHNR, CDR2 FQNEAQ (reference sequence). V dropped 0 bases and J dropped 7 bases, with 10 bases sitting between them. This CDR3 contains 14 residues. The sequencing used PBMCs, collected on the day of the yellow fever booster vaccination. The origin of this receptor is a man between 25 and 39 years old who received the YFV17D yellow fever vaccine. The chain joins TRBV7-9 to TRBJ2-4; D is possibly TRBD1 or TRBD2 (5 bases each). CDR3 bases: TGTGCCAGCAGCTTAGCGGGAGAGGGGAACATTCAGTACTTC. The encoded protein is CASSLAGEGNIQYF.